What follows are 23 T cell receptor beta chains derived from one specimen sequenced in a study of breast tumors, draining lymph nodes, adjacent tissues. The lymph nodes were axillary draining lymph nodes from breast cancer patients. MiXCR, applied by TCRdb to the multiplex PCR reads, yields one record per CDR3 protein. The sample consists of 90,000 to 120,000 distinct CDR3 sequences, 21% of them appearing once. Specimen: axillary lymph node tissue. The receptors come from a female donor with breast cancer. Some clones in this sample may be carry-over from other donors' samples.

The chain carries TRBV18 and TRBJ1-2, with TRBD1 as a possible D gene (5 bases). Germline V CDR1 and CDR2: KGHSH, LQKENI. Trimming took off 2 bases at V and 8 bases at J, with 15 bases between the two ends. This CDR3 region has 14 residues. The CDR3 sequence: CASSPGRVANGYTF. The CDR3 bases are TGTGCCAGCTCACCAGGCAGGGTGGCCAACGGCTACACCTTC.

This clonotype was detected many times. V is TRBV9 and J is TRBJ2-3; a possible D gene is TRBD1 (5 bases). Germline-derived CDR1 and CDR2 are SGDLS and YYNGEE. CDR3 size: 14 residues. Trimming cost V 1 base and J 5 bases, with 11 bases left between them. The CDR3 loop is CASSVSRAEDTQYF. The DNA of the CDR3 is TGTGCCAGCAGCGTAAGCAGGGCTGAAGATACGCAGTATTTT.

This clonotype was detected ten times or more. This chain connects TRBV3-1 to TRBJ1-6, with 7 bases matching TRBD1. The V and J ends lost 5 bases and 5 bases, in that order; junction bases with no gene match: 6. The CDR3 sequence is 15 residues long. Germline assignment: CDR1 LGHDT and CDR2 YNNKEL (reference sequence). Here the CDR3 reads CASSTGTEHNSPLHF. CDR3 DNA sequence: TGTGCCAGCAGCACCGGGACAGAACATAATTCACCCCTCCACTTT.

This clonotype was recorded at least ten times. The chain combines TRBV6-5 with TRBJ2-2, with 9 bases matching TRBD1. This CDR3 is 15 amino acids long. V lost 2 bases, J lost 3 bases, and 1 base stayed unmatched. From germline, CDR1 is MNHEY and CDR2 SVGAGI. DNA of the CDR3: TGTGCCAGCAGTTACGGGACAGGGCACACCGGGGAGCTGTTTTTT. This codes for CASSYGTGHTGELFF.

Remarks on this clonotype: This may be a read error: a much more frequent sequence differs by one nucleotide. The V and J genes are TRBV11-3 and TRBJ2-1; D possibly corresponds to TRBD1 (5 bases). The CDR3 totals 15 residues. CDR1 SGHNT and CDR2 YENEEA come from the germline V gene. The V gene lost 4 bases and the J gene lost 3 bases, with 13 bases spanning the gap. CDR3 coding DNA: TGTGCCAGCAGCTATATAGGGGCCATCTACAATGAGCAGTTCTTC. This codes for CASSYIGAIYNEQFF.

This clonotype was found many times. J is TRBJ1-2 and V is TRBV6-1, with unresolved D. The V end was cut by 1 base, the J end by 1 base, with 4 bases between. In germline, CDR1 is MNHNS, CDR2 SASEGT. CDR3 size: 13 residues. The CDR3 protein is CASSEGHNYGYTF. The DNA of the CDR3 is TGTGCCAGCAGTGAAGGACATAACTATGGCTACACCTTC.

This clonotype was recorded many times. The CDR3, as DNA: TGTGCCAGCAGCCCATTGTGGGGACAAGTTAATGAAAAACTGTTTTTT. This sequence encodes CASSPLWGQVNEKLFF. The V and J genes are TRBV2 and TRBJ1-4, with D maybe TRBD1 (6 bases). The CDR3 runs to 16 residues. Between the trimmed V and J ends, which lost 6 bases and 4 bases, there was a span of 18 bases. Per the germline V gene, CDR1 is SNHLY and CDR2 is FYNNEI.

This clonotype was seen many times. This chain joins TRBV20-1 and TRBJ2-7, with TRBD1 matching 8 bases. The CDR3 totals 15 residues. Germline V gene lookup returns CDR1 DFQATT and CDR2 SNEGSKA (reference sequence). The junction had 8 bases not matched to a gene; V was cut back by 1 base and J by 3 bases. CDR3 DNA: TGCAGTGCTAGAGGGGACGGGACAGGTGTCTACGAGCAGTACTTC. This encodes CSARGDGTGVYEQYF.

Only a few counts were recorded for this clonotype. A much larger clonotype is one base distant, so this may be a read error. This sequence joins TRBV15 and TRBJ2-7; 11 bases map to TRBD2. This CDR3 comprises 15 residues. Germline V gene lookup returns CDR1 LNHNV and CDR2 YYDKDF (reference sequence). Trimming cost V 1 base and J 4 bases; bases outside gene matches: 3. DNA for the CDR3: TGTGCCACCAGCAGAGTCCCTAGCGGGGGGTACGAGCAGTACTTC. It is translated as CATSRVPSGGYEQYF.

This clonotype was seen at least ten times. The chain combines TRBV6-4 with TRBJ2-3, with D hard to call. CDR1 MRHNA and CDR2 SNTAGT come from the germline V gene. This CDR3 is 14 amino acids long. Trimming removed 4 bases from V and 3 bases from J, with 11 bases in between. CDR3 nucleotides: TGTGCCAGCAGTGCAGGCTATGGGACAGATACGCAGTATTTT. Translated, it gives CASSAGYGTDTQYF.

Concerning this clonotype itself: The final CDR3 position lacks the conserved phenylalanine or tryptophan, pointing to a likely read error. This sequence joins TRBV14 and TRBJ1-2; D is uncertain. From germline, CDR1 is SGHDN and CDR2 FVKESK. Between the trimmed V and J ends, which lost 2 bases and 1 base, there was a span of 8 bases. This CDR3 is 14 amino acids long. The CDR3 DNA sequence: TGTGCCAGCAGCCAATTGCCGCTTAACTATGGCTACACCTCC. This encodes CASSQLPLNYGYTS.

In this sample, this clonotype turned up many times. V and J are TRBV20-1 and TRBJ1-2; D gene ambiguous. Germline CDR1 DFQATT, CDR2 SNEGSKA (reference sequence). V was clipped by 5 bases and J by 2 bases, with 9 bases between them. This CDR3 has 12 amino acids. CDR3 sequence: CSAYDTNYGYTF. The CDR3 coding sequence is TGCAGTGCTTACGACACGAACTATGGCTACACCTTC.

This clonotype occurred a few times. The chain joins TRBV5-8 to TRBJ2-1, with 8 bases lining up with TRBD2. The CDR3 contains 14 residues. The V and J ends lost 2 bases and 6 bases, in that order; junction bases with no gene match: 4. Germline CDR1 is SGHTS and CDR2 is YDEGEE. CDR3 residues: CASSLGLAINEQFF. In DNA, the CDR3 is TGTGCCAGCAGCTTAGGACTAGCCATCAATGAGCAGTTCTTC. Drawing the rest from reference TRBV5-8 and TRBJ2-1, the complete variable domain is EAGVTQSPTHLIKTRGQQATLRCSPISGHTSVYWYQQALGLGLQFLLWYDEGEERNRGNFPPRFSGRQFPNYSSELNVNALELEDSALYLCASSLGLAINEQFFGPGTRLTVL.

This clonotype was recorded many times. The chain combines TRBV12-3 or TRBV12-4 with TRBJ2-5, with unresolved D. The V and J ends lost 7 bases and 6 bases respectively, with 15 bases between them. CDR3 length: 13 residues. CDR3 region: CASKVGAEKTQYF. In DNA, the CDR3 is TGTGCCAGCAAGGTTGGCGCGGAGAAGACCCAGTACTTC.

The table lists this clonotype with many counts. The chain employs TRBV5-6 and TRBJ1-4; 11 positions match TRBD1. The CDR3 runs 15 residues. CDR1 and CDR2 (germline): SGHDT, YYEEEE. The V gene end was trimmed by 4 bases and the J gene end by 7 bases; junction bases not matched to a gene: 6. This CDR3 reads CASSIPGQGGEKLFF. The DNA for the CDR3 is TGTGCCAGCAGCATACCGGGACAGGGGGGTGAAAAACTGTTTTTT. The complete variable domain, with remaining parts taken from reference TRBV5-6 and TRBJ1-4, reads DAGVTQSPTHLIKTRGQQVTLRCSPKSGHDTVSWYQQALGQGPQFIFQYYEEEERQRGNFPDRFSGHQFPNYSSELNVNALLLGDSALYLCASSIPGQGGEKLFFGSGTQLSVL.

Worth noting for this clonotype: At one of its ends the junction is not consistent with the germline gene, which may arise from a read error. The chain uses TRBV7-3 and TRBJ2-2; D is possibly TRBD2 (6 bases). The CDR3 runs 15 residues. Looked up from germline, CDR1 is SGHTA and CDR2 is FQGTGA. This CDR3 is CASSLLEEGTGEPFF. CDR3 in DNA: TGTGCCAGCAGCTTATTGGAGGAGGGCACCGGGGAGCCGTTTTTT.

About this clonotype itself: Given a much more abundant clone one base away, this may be a read error. The rearrangement links TRBV11-2 to TRBJ2-3; unclear D gene. This CDR3 comprises 15 residues. V was cut by 8 bases and J by 2 bases, with 17 bases left in between. Germline lookup yields CDR1 SGHAT and CDR2 FQNNGV. The CDR3 protein is CASEKTGSLTDTQYF. CDR3 in DNA: TGTGCCAGCGAAAAAACGGGCTCCCTCACAGATACGCAGTATTTT.

This clonotype has a count of ten or more. The chain has TRBV9 and TRBJ2-1; D gene ambiguous. Germline V gene data show CDR1 as SGDLS and CDR2 as YYNGEE. The CDR3 totals 14 residues. Between the trimmed V and J ends, which lost 0 bases and 8 bases, there was a span of 12 bases. This chain's CDR3 is CASSVARAVDEQFF. Here the CDR3 DNA reads TGTGCCAGCAGCGTAGCTAGGGCGGTGGATGAGCAGTTCTTC.

The chain recombines TRBV3-1 with TRBJ2-5; TRBD1 matches 8 bases. Germline CDR1 is LGHDT and CDR2 is YNNKEL (reference sequence). The J segment lost 0 bases and the V segment lost 6 bases, leaving 6 bases of the junction unmatched. The CDR3 covers 15 residues. The CDR3 DNA reads as TGTGCCAGCAGTCGACAGGGGAGTTACCAAGAGACCCAGTACTTC. Translated: CASSRQGSYQETQYF.

This clonotype was observed many times. This rearrangement joins TRBV5-1 to TRBJ2-1; D unclear. The CDR3 sequence is 14 residues long. CDR1 is SGHRS and CDR2 is YFSETQ in the germline V gene. With 5 bases removed from V and 6 bases from J, the gap between germline ends came to 15 bases. The CDR3 region has the DNA TGCGCCAGCAGTTATTTCGGGCCCCGCAATGAGCAGTTCTTC. It codes for CASSYFGPRNEQFF.

V gene TRBV28 combines with J gene TRBJ1-3; 7 bases align to TRBD1. The CDR3 sequence is 16 residues long. V shed 7 bases, J shed 3 bases, and the junction held 12 bases outside the gene matches. Germline assignment: CDR1 MDHEN and CDR2 SYDVKM. The CDR3 bases are TGTGCCAGCACCCTAACCTGGACAGGTGGTGGAAACACCATATATTTT. It codes for CASTLTWTGGGNTIYF. The full variable domain, completed using reference TRBV28 and TRBJ1-3, is DVKVTQSSRYLVKRTGEKVFLECVQDMDHENMFWYRQDPGLGLRLIYFSYDVKMKEKGDIPEGYSVSREKKERFSLILESASTNQTSMYLCASTLTWTGGGNTIYFGEGSWLTVV.

In its sample, this clonotype was seen many times. The rearrangement uses TRBV5-1 and TRBJ2-7, with a possible D match to TRBD1 (6 bases). The CDR3 is made up of 16 amino acids. CDR1 SGHRS and CDR2 YFSETQ come from the germline V gene. V was shortened by 4 bases and J by 6 bases, with 23 bases between the two germline ends. CDR3 coding DNA: TGCGCCAGCAGCCCCGAGGACCCAACCTTGGGGGCCGAGCAGTACTTC. Amino acid sequence: CASSPEDPTLGAEQYF.

This clonotype occurred many times. The chain joins TRBV6-1 to TRBJ1-3, with a weak D call TRBD1 (6 bases). Deletions cut 5 bases from V and 1 base from J, with 9 bases between. The germline gives CDR1 MNHNS, CDR2 SASEGT. This CDR3 has 14 amino acids. The DNA of the CDR3 is TGTGCCAGCAGTCCCCAGGGGTCTGGAAACACCATATATTTT. This translates into CASSPQGSGNTIYF.